This entry is about one T cell receptor (beta chain). The antigen is unknown. V was clipped by 6 bases and J by 2 bases; unmatched bases: 3. Per the germline V gene, CDR1 is SQVTM and CDR2 is ANQGSEA. CDR3 length equals 12 residues. The data originate from a study of cytomegalovirus exposure and HLA in healthy donors. As for the study in general: Assignment to the Caucasian-associated ancestry cluster applied to approximately 79% of the roughly 410 genotyped donors.

The PCR ran on 60 Vbeta and 13 Jbeta primers. Using immunoSEQ multiplex PCR, the repertoire was profiled, and TCRdb retains in-frame clones only, with some absent. The sample records approximately 71,000 clones, about 78% being singletons. Points from the study as a whole: Researchers left out some V segments, among them TRBV6-2 and TRBV6-3, as indistinguishable. A further, later analysis showed that HLA-associated TCR beta chains (compared with equally common others) were more clonally expanded. The study found most TCR sequences rare, yet found some public TCRs in many donors.

The genes are TRBV29-1 and TRBJ2-5, with 7 bases identical to TRBD1. The TCR was taken from a woman in her 40s in good health and CMV-seropositive. The source material was PBMCs. The CDR3 loop reads CSVGQDQETQYF. CDR3 nucleotides: TGCAGCGTAGGACAGGATCAAGAGACCCAGTACTTC.